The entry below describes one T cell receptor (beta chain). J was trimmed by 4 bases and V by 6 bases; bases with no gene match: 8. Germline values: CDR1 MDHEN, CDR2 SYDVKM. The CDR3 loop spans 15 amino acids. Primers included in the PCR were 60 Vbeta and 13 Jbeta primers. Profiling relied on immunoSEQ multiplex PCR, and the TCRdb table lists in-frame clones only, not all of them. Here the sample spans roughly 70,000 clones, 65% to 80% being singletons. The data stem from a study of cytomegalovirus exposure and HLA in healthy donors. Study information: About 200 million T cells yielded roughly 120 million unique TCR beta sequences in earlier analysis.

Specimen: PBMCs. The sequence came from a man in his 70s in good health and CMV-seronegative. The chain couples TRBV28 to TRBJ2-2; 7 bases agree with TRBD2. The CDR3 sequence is CASSSPGLLTGELFF. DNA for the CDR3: TGTGCCAGCAGCTCACCGGGACTACTCACCGGGGAGCTGTTTTTT.